This TCR beta chain was documented in a study of T cell repertoires in cytomegalovirus infection. For the study at large: The public TCR beta signatures pointed to both CMV infection and matching HLA type.

This clonotype has a handful of counts. Antigen unknown. TCRdb called the reads again in MiXCR, with one record for every CDR3 protein. The table lists 450,000 to 600,000 distinct CDR3 sequences, roughly a third of them singletons, with roughly a sixth in the top ten. Sample: cultured PBMCs, taken from culture after CMV antigen stimulation. The sequence was collected from a human donor in good health (CMV status not recorded). Some clones in this sample may be carry-over from other donors' samples.

The CDR3 here is CASRNPRDRGYGNEQFF. The DNA of the CDR3 is TGCGCCAGCAGGAACCCTAGGGACAGGGGGTATGGGAATGAGCAGTTCTTC. The chain employs TRBV10-2 and TRBJ2-1, with 11 positions matching TRBD1. J gave up 7 bases and V 6 bases, and 14 bases lay outside the gene matches. Germline assignment: CDR1 WSHSY and CDR2 SAAADI. The CDR3 extends over 17 amino acids.